This is a list of T cell receptor beta chains from one sample in a study of PD-1 blockade in classical Hodgkin lymphoma. The protocol was immunoSEQ multiplex PCR, while the TCRdb copy is restricted to in-frame clones and leaves out a portion. This sample yields some 49,000 clones, of which around 90% are seen a single time; roughly 5.3% belongs to the top ten. What was sequenced was peripheral blood mononuclear cells (PBMCs). The receptors shown here come from a human donor with classical Hodgkin lymphoma. The CDR3 runs from the conserved cysteine through the conserved F or W. The D gene is left open where the match is weak. Clone size, where shown, is once, few, many, or a class for clones that have expanded.

d_call j_call v_call clone_size cdr3_aa cdr3_nt
NA TRBJ2-7 TRBV5-6 NA CASSGVGTSYEQYF TGTGCCAGCAGCGGGGTAGGGACATCCTACGAGCAGTACTTC
TRBD2 TRBJ2-1 TRBV10-1 NA CASSDPGTSGRAGEQFF TGCGCCAGCAGTGACCCCGGGACTAGCGGGAGGGCGGGCGAGCAGTTCTTC
TRBD1 TRBJ2-1 TRBV5-4 NA CASSPGQGWGNEQFF TGTGCCAGCAGCCCGGGACAGGGATGGGGCAATGAGCAGTTCTTC
NA TRBJ2-3 TRBV7-9 NA CASSFADTQYF TGTGCCAGCAGCTTCGCAGATACGCAGTATTTT
NA TRBJ1-3 TRBV5-1 NA CASSLNTGRGNTIYF TGCGCCAGCAGCTTGAATACAGGGAGGGGAAACACCATATATTTT
NA TRBJ2-7 TRBV15 once CATSRDRQPRNEQYF TGTGCCACCAGCAGAGATAGGCAGCCGAGGAACGAGCAGTACTTC
NA TRBJ1-1 TRBV18 NA CASSPRSGGRGTEAFF TGTGCCAGCTCACCACGAAGTGGGGGCCGCGGCACTGAAGCTTTCTTT
NA TRBJ2-1 TRBV28 NA CASSSLTRASNEQFF TGTGCCAGCAGTTCCTTGACTAGGGCCTCCAATGAGCAGTTCTTC
TRBD2 TRBJ2-1 TRBV7-3 once CASSPGLAGGNEQFF TGTGCCAGCAGCCCAGGACTAGCGGGAGGGAATGAGCAGTTCTTC
TRBD1 TRBJ2-5 TRBV7-8 NA CASSLGTAIEETQYF TGTGCCAGCAGCCTGGGGACAGCGATTGAAGAGACCCAGTACTTC
NA TRBJ1-2 TRBV5-1 NA CASREAGNFLYGYTF TGCGCCAGCAGGGAAGCAGGGAACTTTTTATATGGCTACACCTTC
TRBD1 TRBJ1-1 TRBV10-1 NA CARGQAHTEAFF TGCGCCAGGGGACAGGCCCACACTGAAGCTTTCTTT
NA TRBJ2-2 TRBV10-3 NA CAISESTGNTGELFF TGTGCCATCAGTGAGTCGACAGGGAACACCGGGGAGCTGTTTTTT
NA TRBJ2-2 TRBV25-1 NA CATGKGTGELFF TGTGCCACGGGAAAGGGCACCGGGGAGCTGTTTTTT
NA TRBJ2-5 TRBV27 NA CASSFDTQETQYF TGTGCCAGCAGTTTCGACACGCAAGAGACCCAGTACTTC
TRBD2 TRBJ2-7 TRBV29-1 NA CSATFSTSPVGEQYF TGCAGCGCAACTTTCTCGACTAGCCCAGTAGGGGAGCAGTACTTC
NA TRBJ2-2 TRBV29-1 NA CSVEVASSWGNTGELFF TGCAGCGTTGAAGTGGCTAGCTCATGGGGGAACACCGGGGAGCTGTTTTTT
NA TRBJ1-5 TRBV19 few CASSMEGGTIQPQHF TGTGCCAGTAGTATGGAGGGGGGCACGATTCAGCCCCAGCATTTT
TRBD2 TRBJ2-3 TRBV7-9 NA CASSLGKTGGPRDTQYF TGTGCCAGCAGCTTAGGCAAGACGGGAGGGCCCAGAGATACGCAGTATTTT
NA TRBJ1-2 TRBV7-8 NA CASSLPGRGGYTF TGTGCCAGCAGCTTACCCGGAAGAGGTGGCTACACCTTC
NA TRBJ1-2 TRBV19 NA CASRITKGERVNSGYTF TGTGCCAGTAGAATTACAAAGGGGGAAAGGGTAAATAGTGGCTACACCTTC
NA TRBJ2-4 TRBV2 NA CASKDGVAKNIQYF TGTGCCAGCAAGGATGGAGTAGCCAAAAACATTCAGTACTTC
NA TRBJ1-1 TRBV7-9 once CASSLELNTEAFF TGTGCCAGCAGCTTAGAACTGAACACTGAAGCTTTCTTT
TRBD1 TRBJ2-7 TRBV28 NA CASRRQGASYEQYF TGTGCCAGCAGGAGGCAGGGGGCCTCCTACGAGCAGTACTTC
NA TRBJ2-1 TRBV5-4 NA CASSSSGLIYNEQFF TGTGCCAGCAGCTCCTCTGGCCTAATCTACAATGAGCAGTTCTTC
NA TRBJ2-7 TRBV2 NA CASSERGYEQYF TGTGCCAGCAGTGAACGCGGCTACGAGCAGTACTTC
TRBD1 TRBJ1-1 TRBV4-1 NA CASSRIQGAARTEAFF TGCGCCAGCAGCCGAATACAGGGGGCTGCTCGCACTGAAGCTTTCTTT
NA TRBJ1-2 TRBV7-9 NA CASSLGGRDHGYTF TGTGCCAGCAGCTTAGGTGGCAGGGACCATGGCTACACCTTC
TRBD2 TRBJ2-3 TRBV13 NA CASSHLAGGTTDTQYF TGTGCCAGCAGCCACCTAGCGGGCGGGACGACAGATACGCAGTATTTT
NA TRBJ2-3 TRBV9 NA CASSVGTSTDTQYF TGTGCCAGCAGCGTAGGGACGTCCACAGATACGCAGTATTTT
NA TRBJ2-3 TRBV6-4 NA CASSDSIESTDTQYF TGTGCCAGCAGTGACTCGATAGAGAGCACAGATACGCAGTATTTT
TRBD1 TRBJ1-1 TRBV6-5 NA CATGTGRTEAFF TGTGCCACAGGGACAGGGAGAACTGAAGCTTTCTTT
NA TRBJ1-1 TRBV5-1 NA CASSFDRSNTEAFF TGCGCCAGCAGCTTTGACAGGTCGAACACTGAAGCTTTCTTT
NA TRBJ1-2 TRBV5-6 NA CASSPRTEPYGYTF TGTGCCAGCAGCCCCAGGACAGAGCCCTATGGCTACACCTTC
TRBD2 TRBJ2-5 TRBV6-1 few CASSEGLAGVRETQYF TGTGCCAGCAGTGAGGGACTAGCGGGAGTTCGGGAGACCCAGTACTTC
NA TRBJ2-5 TRBV6-1 NA CASSGRAEGLETQYF TGTGCCAGCAGTGGACGGGCCGAAGGGTTGGAGACCCAGTACTTC
TRBD2 TRBJ2-7 TRBV11-2 NA CASSPRGRVGQRISYEQYF TGTGCCAGCAGCCCCCGAGGGAGGGTCGGACAACGAATTTCCTACGAGCAGTACTTC
NA TRBJ1-3 TRBV28 NA CASSLRVRGYGNTIYF TGTGCCAGCAGTTTAAGGGTCAGGGGCTATGGAAACACCATATATTTT
TRBD1 TRBJ1-2 TRBV7-2 NA CASSSRDRGNYGYTF TGTGCCAGCAGCTCCCGGGACAGGGGAAACTATGGCTACACCTTC
NA TRBJ1-5 TRBV27 NA CASSFRDGNQPQHF TGTGCCAGCAGTTTCAGGGACGGGAATCAGCCCCAGCATTTT
NA TRBJ2-5 TRBV11-2 NA CASSDDREELETQYF TGTGCCAGCAGCGATGACAGGGAGGAATTAGAGACCCAGTACTTC
NA TRBJ1-1 TRBV7-9 NA CASGRGIEAFF TGTGCCAGCGGTCGGGGGATTGAAGCTTTCTTT
NA TRBJ2-2 TRBV5-4 once CASNPDIGANTGELFF TGTGCCAGCAACCCTGATATAGGGGCGAACACCGGGGAGCTGTTTTTT
TRBD2 TRBJ2-1 TRBV9 NA CASSVGPSGSGEQFF TGTGCCAGCAGCGTAGGGCCTAGCGGGAGTGGTGAGCAGTTCTTC
NA TRBJ2-2 TRBV7-3 NA CASSHWTNTGELFF TGTGCCAGCAGCCACTGGACAAACACCGGGGAGCTGTTTTTT
TRBD1 TRBJ1-2 TRBV7-2 NA CASSITGDYGYTF TGTGCCAGCAGCATTACAGGGGACTATGGCTACACCTTC
TRBD2 TRBJ2-1 TRBV10-3 NA CAISGGAGDYNEQFF TGTGCCATCAGTGGGGGAGCGGGAGACTACAATGAGCAGTTCTTC
NA TRBJ1-2 TRBV18 NA CASSRMTGTLGDYGYTF TGTGCCAGCTCTAGAATGACCGGCACCCTGGGGGACTATGGCTACACCTTC
NA TRBJ2-5 TRBV6-5 NA CASSYSWRVGETQYF TGTGCCAGCAGTTACTCGTGGAGGGTGGGTGAGACCCAGTACTTC
NA TRBJ2-1 TRBV10-1 NA CASSSGPMYNEQFF TGCGCCAGCAGCTCCGGGCCTATGTACAATGAGCAGTTCTTC
NA TRBJ2-2 TRBV5-1 once CASSQSAKGAGGELFF TGCGCCAGCAGCCAAAGTGCTAAGGGCGCAGGCGGGGAGCTGTTTTTT
NA TRBJ1-2 TRBV27 NA CASSNGQLYGYTF TGTGCCAGCAGCAATGGACAGTTGTATGGCTACACCTTC
TRBD2 TRBJ2-5 TRBV2 few CASSEGVAGGETQYF TGTGCCAGCAGTGAAGGGGTAGCGGGAGGAGAGACCCAGTACTTC